The T cell receptor beta chain described here comes from a study of shared clonotypes between healthy human individuals (dated by TCRdb to 2018 to 2020). Concerning the study at large: The cohort comprised a couple of women and three men aged 18 to 49 years. For each donor, CD4 naive and CD4 memory were each run on three plates, CD8 naive on two plates, and CD8 memory on one plate. To estimate repertoire size and how much clonotype sharing occurs between individuals, the study deeply sequenced the blood TCR repertoires of five healthy adults. Per donor, leukapheresis produced somewhere between about 0.85 and 8.9 billion PBMCs. To increase sequencing depth and limit assay-specific biases, TCR repertoire library preparation and sequencing were carried out by different laboratories using diverse techniques.

A word on this clone: Its target antigen remains unknown. No base-level quality is on record; no much larger clone is a single base apart.

Healthy HIV-negative adults with no recently reported acute infections or vaccinations were included as donors. Every donor was a Caucasian adult living in Nashville, Tennessee, USA. CD4+ T cells were enriched by magnetic negative selection, after which naive cells were positively selected on CD45RA and the negative fraction was taken as the memory subset. After blood collection by leukapheresis, PBMCs were isolated using Ficoll-Histopaque density gradient centrifugation and then cryopreserved in the vapor phase of liquid nitrogen. Analytical flow cytometry was used to check the purity and quantity of each magnetically sorted T cell population. Genomic DNA was isolated from each sorted fraction and quantified by UV absorbance on a Nanodrop 2000c. Using the deep immunoSEQ assay, TCR CDR3 regions were amplified from genomic DNA by multiplex PCR. Extracted genomic DNA from each cell subset was distributed evenly across all wells of several immunoSEQ 96-well plates, and each plate was treated as a replicate. For sorted subsets, each replicate PCR was loaded with around 200 ng genomic DNA, equivalent to about 33,000 T cell genomes. Purified libraries were quantified with a Qubit 3.0 fluorometer, sized on a Bioanalyzer 2100, and re-quantified with the KAPA Library Quantification kit. Each immunoSEQ 96-well plate was sequenced on its own single-read 150-cycle Illumina NextSeq 550 flow cell. The paper's data handling went like this. Because only junctional sequences without quality scores were contained in the immunoSEQ output, filtering matching that applied to full-length reads could not be performed. Sequences were annotated with PyIR, a Python wrapper for IgBLAST v1.9, and V/J genes and CDR3 were assigned using IMGT germline references. Reads were removed for weak V/J assignments (E-value above 1e-6), missing CDR3, stop codons, out-of-frame junctions, or ambiguous translated residues. V3J clonotypes were defined as sequences sharing the same inferred V gene, J gene, and CDR3 amino acid sequence. Percentage overlap between repertoires was calculated by dividing the number of shared unique clonotypes by the size of the smaller repertoire. Three approaches were used to assess repertoire richness: RTK rarefaction, the Chao1 estimator, and Recon v2.1 estimates of unobserved clonotypes. For all TCRbeta clonotypes obtained by the gDNA method from a handful of donors, generation probabilities were computed with OLGA. This is the immuneACCESS table as TCRdb keeps it, with only in-frame sequences that have V and J called. A part of the clones is gone; compared with another copy, unresolved V genes explain less than half, and the rest is unexplained. That table is the source of V, J and clone size, and D and trimming were worked out from the DNA. Recorded for this sample are roughly 2.6 million clones; approximately 92% of them occurred a single time. Roughly 0.14% of the sample goes to the ten largest clones.

V and J lose 3 bases and 6 bases, and a span of 19 bases separates them. Via the germline V gene, CDR1 is LGHNA and CDR2 YNFKEQ. The CDR3 goes from the cysteine to the phenylalanine over 16 residues. The kept DNA is CDR3 alone, 48 bases in frame from the first base. The study at large found these results: Even with the large sequencing depth, rarefaction of the sorted-subset datasets indicated that sequencing was incomplete. Estimated clonotype richness was generally larger for naive than for memory subsets. The small number of donors limited the genetic and exposure-history diversity represented. Compared with non-shared clonotypes, clonotypes shared by all four sorted-subset donors had higher generation probabilities. Only blood was sampled, and tissue TCR repertoires likely differ from those in blood. Approximately 5% of naive CD4, 3% to 4% of naive CD8, approximately 2.2% of memory CD4, and about 0.4% of memory CD8 clonotypes were shared across several donors. Pairwise subsampling indicated that sequencing depth was expected to affect the degree of clonotype sharing among donors.

Sequences were obtained from naive CD4+ T cells sorted from blood. Read against the paper, the sample's cell subset or site label means: CD45RA+ positively selected. The sequence was collected from a man aged 18-30 years in good health. The sequence joins TRBV4-2 to TRBJ2-3, with the D segment identity uncertain. The DNA reads TGTGCCAGCAGCCACCTTTCTGACATCATCTCGGATACGCAGTATTTT. The encoded protein is CASSHLSDIISDTQYF.